This T cell receptor (beta chain) derives from a study of blood T cell repertoires in COVID-19. Background on the study: Nucleic acid was either cDNA or gDNA, and it came from T cells, B-cell-depleted T cells, or PBMCs.

This clone was recorded a few times. Enrolment of Seattle patients took place during active infection, and they were followed longitudinally. In the original analysis: Scientists estimated how many nucleated cells there were by amplifying reference gene primers. Produced via immunoSEQ multiplex PCR; TCRdb's table is partial and in-frame only. D and trimming come from the DNA, and the V and J calls and clone size come from that table. The data contain around 180,000 clones, 70% to 90% of them seen just once; the ten biggest clones take up 5.5% to 8%. The receptor's source is a man at least 80 years old with COVID-19, enrolled during active disease. The sequencing sample was made of peripheral blood.

The DNA of the CDR3 is TGTGCCAGCAGCTTAGGACTGCCCAATGAGCAGTTCTTC. Translating gives CASSLGLPNEQFF. This rearrangement joins TRBV7-9 to TRBJ2-1; D is ambiguous. This CDR3 spans 13 amino acids. Germline-derived CDR1 and CDR2 are SEHNR and FQNEAQ (reference sequence). V dropped 1 base and J dropped 6 bases, with 7 bases sitting between them.